The 13 T cell receptor beta chains below all came from one sample that was sequenced in a study of control samples from healthy donors and cancer patients (dated by TCRdb to 2018 to 2020). Library method: the immunoSEQ multiplex PCR assay. In TCRdb, the immuneACCESS table is reduced to in-frame sequences with V and J assigned. These tables do not hold every clone; where another copy was compared, an unresolved V gene accounts for under half, and the others remain unexplained. The sample yields 80,000 or so clones; approximately 92% were counted once. 4.5% to 7.5% of the sample is in the top ten clones. The specimen sequenced was blood. The receptors shown here come from a woman aged 60-75 years in good health.

In its sample, this clone was seen once. The rearrangement uses TRBV7-9 and TRBJ2-2; possibly TRBD2 for D (5 bases). V was clipped by 2 bases and J by 5 bases, with 12 bases between them. Germline CDR1 and CDR2: SEHNR and FQNEAQ (reference sequence). The length of the CDR3 is 15 residues. CDR3 nucleotides: TGTGCCAGCAGCTTAACGGGGAGAAAGACCGGGGAGCTGTTTTTT. This translates into CASSLTGRKTGELFF.

The genes are TRBV7-2 and TRBJ2-3; 15 nucleotides line up with TRBD2. The germline gives CDR1 SGHTA, CDR2 FQGNSA. The ends lost 5 bases at V and 5 bases at J; junction bases unmatched: 11. The CDR3 spans 18 residues. CDR3 in amino acids: CASSLPGLAGGPGDTQYF. The CDR3 region has the DNA TGTGCCAGCAGCCTCCCCGGACTAGCGGGAGGGCCCGGAGATACGCAGTATTTT.

The V call is TRBV19, the J call TRBJ1-2, with a possible D match to TRBD1 (5 bases). V lost 2 bases and J 2 bases, leaving 12 bases between the germline ends. The CDR3 spans 15 residues. Germline V lookup: CDR1 LNHDA, CDR2 SQIVND (reference sequence). The CDR3 nucleotides read TGTGCCAGTAGTATACGGCGGGACGGAAACTATGGCTACACCTTC. The encoded protein is CASSIRRDGNYGYTF.

This clone was counted a single time. This chain links TRBV27 with TRBJ1-1; 11 bases line up with TRBD1. The CDR3 loop spans 15 amino acids. From germline, CDR1 is MNHEY and CDR2 SMNVEV (reference sequence). The V gene end was trimmed by 3 bases and the J gene end by 10 bases; junction bases not matched to a gene: 10. CDR3 region: CASSLRGQGARRAFF. The CDR3 nucleotides read TGTGCCAGCAGTTTGCGAGGACAGGGGGCCCGTAGAGCTTTCTTT.

This chain connects TRBV11-2 to TRBJ2-2, with 9 bases lining up with TRBD1. The V and J ends lost 2 bases and 3 bases, in that order; junction bases with no gene match: 4. Looked up from germline, CDR1 is SGHAT and CDR2 is FQNNGV. The CDR3 totals 16 residues. CDR3 bases: TGTGCCAGCAGCTTAACCGGACAGGGGCACACCGGGGAGCTGTTTTTT. Protein product: CASSLTGQGHTGELFF.

The J gene is TRBJ2-5, the V gene TRBV21-1. TRBV21-1 is a known pseudogene. The CDR3 is 22 amino acids. CDR3 nucleotides: TGTGCCAGCAGCAAATCACGCCCCGACAGGGTTACGGTTACTTTGGGGGGGGAGACCCAGTACTTC. It translates to CASSKSRPDRVTVTLGGETQYF.

This sequence joins TRBV5-4 and TRBJ2-2, with D possibly matching TRBD2 (6 bases). CDR3 size: 16 residues. CDR1 and CDR2 (germline): SGHNT, YYREEE (reference sequence). Trimming removed 0 bases at V and 4 bases at J, with 13 bases between. CDR3 coding DNA: TGTGCCAGCAGCTTGGGAGGTAGCGGAAGCACCGGGGAGCTGTTTTTT. Translating gives CASSLGGSGSTGELFF. The complete variable domain, with remaining parts taken from reference TRBV5-4 and TRBJ2-2, reads ETGVTQSPTHLIKTRGQQVTLRCSSQSGHNTVSWYQQALGQGPQFIFQYYREEENGRGNFPPRFSGLQFPNYSSELNVNALELDDSALYLCASSLGGSGSTGELFFGEGSRLTVL.

The chain carries TRBV7-9 and TRBJ1-4; a weak D match, TRBD1 (5 bases). The V end was cut by 4 bases, the J end by 8 bases, with 14 bases between. Germline V lookup: CDR1 SEHNR, CDR2 FQNEAQ (reference sequence). The CDR3 sequence is 14 residues long. The CDR3 sequence: CASSSPGGREKLFF. CDR3 DNA: TGTGCCAGCAGCTCACCCGGGGGGAGAGAAAAACTGTTTTTT.

This clone was counted between two and nine times. The V and J genes are TRBV2 and TRBJ2-7, with D possibly TRBD1 on 6 matching bases. The CDR3 has 13 amino acids. Trimming removed 6 bases from V and 2 bases from J, with 11 bases in between. CDR1 and CDR2 from the germline V gene are SNHLY and FYNNEI. The chain's CDR3 is CASREDRPYEQYF. In DNA, the CDR3 is TGTGCCAGCAGGGAGGACAGACCCTACGAGCAGTACTTC.

This chain links TRBV9 with TRBJ2-5; D is possibly TRBD2 (5 bases). Germline V gene lookup returns CDR1 SGDLS and CDR2 YYNGEE. With 1 base removed from V and 5 bases from J, the gap between germline ends came to 9 bases. CDR3 length equals 13 residues. The CDR3 here is CASSVQRGETQYF. Here the CDR3 DNA reads TGTGCCAGCAGCGTACAGCGAGGGGAGACCCAGTACTTC.

This clone has a single count. This rearrangement joins TRBV6-6 to TRBJ1-3; D gene uncertain. Deletions cut 7 bases from V and 2 bases from J, with 15 bases between. The CDR3 totals 15 residues. Germline-derived CDR1 and CDR2 are MNHNY and SVGAGI (reference sequence). CDR3 coding DNA: TGTGCCAGCACCGGCGGGGTCCATCCTGGAAACACCATATATTTT. Protein product: CASTGGVHPGNTIYF.

The chain uses TRBV5-1 and TRBJ2-1; TRBD2 matches at 12 bases. V lost 0 bases to trimming and J lost 7 bases; unmatched junction nucleotides: 11. CDR3 length equals 18 residues. The V gene's germline CDR1 is SGHRS and CDR2 YFSETQ. The CDR3, as DNA: TGCGCCAGCAGCTTGGGGGAAAGGTCTAGCGGGAGGGATAATGAGCAGTTCTTC. Its protein is CASSLGERSSGRDNEQFF.

The chain employs TRBV5-8 and TRBJ1-5; D perhaps matches TRBD1 (6 bases). The CDR3 is 18 amino acids. V was trimmed by 2 bases and J by 6 bases, leaving 24 bases between them. Germline V gene lookup returns CDR1 SGHTS and CDR2 YDEGEE. The CDR3 sequence is CASSFLGNLQGLVQPQHF. The CDR3 DNA reads as TGTGCCAGCAGCTTCCTGGGGAATTTACAGGGCTTGGTTCAGCCCCAGCATTTT. Full variable domain (outside the CDR3, taken from reference TRBV5-8 and TRBJ1-5): EAGVTQSPTHLIKTRGQQATLRCSPISGHTSVYWYQQALGLGLQFLLWYDEGEERNRGNFPPRFSGRQFPNYSSELNVNALELEDSALYLCASSFLGNLQGLVQPQHFGDGTRLSIL.